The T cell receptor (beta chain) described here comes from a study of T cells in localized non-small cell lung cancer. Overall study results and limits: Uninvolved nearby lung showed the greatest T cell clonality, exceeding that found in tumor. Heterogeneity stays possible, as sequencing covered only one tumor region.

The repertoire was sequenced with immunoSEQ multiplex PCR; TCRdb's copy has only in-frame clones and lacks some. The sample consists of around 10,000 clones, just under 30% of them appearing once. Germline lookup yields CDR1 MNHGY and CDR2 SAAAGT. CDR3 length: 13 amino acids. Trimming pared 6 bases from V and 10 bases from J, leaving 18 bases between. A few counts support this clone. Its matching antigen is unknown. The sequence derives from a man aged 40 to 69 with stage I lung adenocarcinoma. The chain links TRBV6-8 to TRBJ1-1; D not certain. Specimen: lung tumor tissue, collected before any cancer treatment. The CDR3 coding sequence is TGTGCCAGCAGCACCGGGTCAGGTTCTACAGCTTTCTTT. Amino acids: CASSTGSGSTAFF.